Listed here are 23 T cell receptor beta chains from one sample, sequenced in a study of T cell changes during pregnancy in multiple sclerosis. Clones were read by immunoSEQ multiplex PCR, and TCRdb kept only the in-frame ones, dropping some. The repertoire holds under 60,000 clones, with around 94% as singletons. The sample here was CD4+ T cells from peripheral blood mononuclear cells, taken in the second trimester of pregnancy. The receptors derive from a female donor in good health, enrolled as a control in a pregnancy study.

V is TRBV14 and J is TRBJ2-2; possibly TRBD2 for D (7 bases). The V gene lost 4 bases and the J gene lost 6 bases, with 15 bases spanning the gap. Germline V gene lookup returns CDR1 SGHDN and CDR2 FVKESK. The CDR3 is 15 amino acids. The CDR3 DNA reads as TGTGCCAGCAGCCCCCTTGGGGGGGGCTCCGGGGAGCTGTTTTTT. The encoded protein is CASSPLGGGSGELFF.

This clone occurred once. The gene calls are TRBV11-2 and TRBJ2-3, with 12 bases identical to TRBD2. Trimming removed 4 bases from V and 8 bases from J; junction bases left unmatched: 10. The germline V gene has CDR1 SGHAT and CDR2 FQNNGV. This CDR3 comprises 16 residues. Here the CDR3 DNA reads TGTGCCAGCAGCTCCGCTAGCGGGGGGGTCCCCTTTACGCAGTATTTT. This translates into CASSSASGGVPFTQYF.

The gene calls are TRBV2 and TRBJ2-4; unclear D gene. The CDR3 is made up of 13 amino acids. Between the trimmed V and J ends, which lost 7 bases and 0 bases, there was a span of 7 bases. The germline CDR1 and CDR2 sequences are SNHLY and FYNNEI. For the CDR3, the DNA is TGTGCCAGCATGGCCTTAGCCAAAAACATTCAGTACTTC. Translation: CASMALAKNIQYF.

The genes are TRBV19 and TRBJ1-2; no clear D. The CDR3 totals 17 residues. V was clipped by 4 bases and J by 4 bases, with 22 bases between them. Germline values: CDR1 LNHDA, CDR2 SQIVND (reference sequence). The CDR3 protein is CASSKVVGLLDTYGYTF. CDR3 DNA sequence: TGTGCCAGTAGTAAAGTAGTAGGTCTACTTGACACCTATGGCTACACCTTC.

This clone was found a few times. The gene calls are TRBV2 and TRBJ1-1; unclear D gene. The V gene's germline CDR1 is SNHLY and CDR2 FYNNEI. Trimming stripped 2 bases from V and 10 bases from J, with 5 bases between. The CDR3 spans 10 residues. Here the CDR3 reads CASSELVAFF. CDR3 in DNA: TGTGCCAGCAGTGAACTTGTAGCTTTCTTT.

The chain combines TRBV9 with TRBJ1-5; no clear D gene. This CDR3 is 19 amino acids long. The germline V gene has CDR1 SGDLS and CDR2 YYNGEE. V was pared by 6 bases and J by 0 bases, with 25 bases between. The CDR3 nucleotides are TGTGCCAGCAATCGTGCGGAGAGACGCGTCCGGTATAGCAATCAGCCCCAGCATTTT. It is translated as CASNRAERRVRYSNQPQHF.

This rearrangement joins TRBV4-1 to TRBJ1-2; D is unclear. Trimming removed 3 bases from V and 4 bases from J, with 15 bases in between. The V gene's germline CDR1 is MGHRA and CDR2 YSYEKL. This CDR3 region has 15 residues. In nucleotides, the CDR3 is TGCGCCAGCAGCCAGACTACAGTGACCGTCTATGGCTACACCTTC. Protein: CASSQTTVTVYGYTF.

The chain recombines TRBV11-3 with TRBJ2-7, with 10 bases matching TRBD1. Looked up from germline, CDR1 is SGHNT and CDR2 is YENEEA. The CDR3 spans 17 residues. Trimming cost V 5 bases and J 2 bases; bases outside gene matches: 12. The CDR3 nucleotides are TGTGCCAGCAGCCCGTCCCGGGACAGGGGATACCCCTACGAGCAGTACTTC. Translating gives CASSPSRDRGYPYEQYF.

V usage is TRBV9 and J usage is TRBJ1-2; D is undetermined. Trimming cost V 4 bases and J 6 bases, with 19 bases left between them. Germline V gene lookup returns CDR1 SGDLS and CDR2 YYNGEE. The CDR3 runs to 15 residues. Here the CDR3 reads CASSQAIGTSHGYTF. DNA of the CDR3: TGTGCCAGCAGCCAAGCGATAGGTACCAGCCATGGCTACACCTTC.

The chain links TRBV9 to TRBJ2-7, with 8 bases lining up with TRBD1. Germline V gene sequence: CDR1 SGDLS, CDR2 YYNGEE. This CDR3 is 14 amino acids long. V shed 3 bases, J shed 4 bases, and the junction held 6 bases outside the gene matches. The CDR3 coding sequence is TGTGCCAGCAGCGCGAGGACAGGGACATACGAGCAGTACTTC. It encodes CASSARTGTYEQYF.

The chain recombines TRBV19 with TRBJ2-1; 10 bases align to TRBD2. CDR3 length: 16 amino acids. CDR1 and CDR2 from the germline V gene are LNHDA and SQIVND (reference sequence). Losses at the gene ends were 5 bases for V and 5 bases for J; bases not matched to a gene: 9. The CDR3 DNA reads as TGTGCCAGTAGTGTATTACCTAGCGGGGGTAACAATGAGCAGTTCTTC. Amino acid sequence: CASSVLPSGGNNEQFF.

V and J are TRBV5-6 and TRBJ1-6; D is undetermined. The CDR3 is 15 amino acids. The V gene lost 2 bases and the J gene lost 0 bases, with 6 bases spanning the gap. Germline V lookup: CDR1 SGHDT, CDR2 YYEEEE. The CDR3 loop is CASSLISSYNSPLHF. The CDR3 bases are TGTGCCAGCAGCTTAATTAGCTCCTATAATTCACCCCTCCACTTT.

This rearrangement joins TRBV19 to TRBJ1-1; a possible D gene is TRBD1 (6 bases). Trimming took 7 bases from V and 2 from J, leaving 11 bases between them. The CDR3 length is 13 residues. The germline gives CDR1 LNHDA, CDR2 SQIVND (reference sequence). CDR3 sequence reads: CASMGTLNTEAFF. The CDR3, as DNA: TGTGCCAGTATGGGGACACTTAACACTGAAGCTTTCTTT. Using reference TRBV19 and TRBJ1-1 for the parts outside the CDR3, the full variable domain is DGGITQSPKYLFRKEGQNVTLSCEQNLNHDAMYWYRQDPGQGLRLIYYSQIVNDFQKGDIAEGYSVSREKKESFPLTVTSAQKNPTAFYLCASMGTLNTEAFFGQGTRLTVV.

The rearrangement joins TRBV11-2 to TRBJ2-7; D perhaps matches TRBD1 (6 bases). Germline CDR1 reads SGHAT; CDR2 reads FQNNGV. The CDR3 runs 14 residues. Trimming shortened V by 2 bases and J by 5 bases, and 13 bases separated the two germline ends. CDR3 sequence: CASSLNRVANEQYF. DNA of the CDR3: TGTGCCAGCAGCTTAAACAGGGTGGCGAACGAGCAGTACTTC.

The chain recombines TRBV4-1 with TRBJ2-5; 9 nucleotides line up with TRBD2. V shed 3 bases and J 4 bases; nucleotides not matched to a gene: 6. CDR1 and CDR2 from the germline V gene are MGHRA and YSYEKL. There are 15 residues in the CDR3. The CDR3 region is CASSQGAGGGETQYF. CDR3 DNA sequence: TGCGCCAGCAGCCAGGGAGCGGGGGGCGGAGAGACCCAGTACTTC.

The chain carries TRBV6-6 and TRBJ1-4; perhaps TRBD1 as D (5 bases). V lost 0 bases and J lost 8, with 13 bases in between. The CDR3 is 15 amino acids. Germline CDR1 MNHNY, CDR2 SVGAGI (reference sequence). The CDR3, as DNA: TGTGCCAGCAGTTACTCGAATGACAGTTGGGAAAAACTGTTTTTT. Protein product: CASSYSNDSWEKLFF.

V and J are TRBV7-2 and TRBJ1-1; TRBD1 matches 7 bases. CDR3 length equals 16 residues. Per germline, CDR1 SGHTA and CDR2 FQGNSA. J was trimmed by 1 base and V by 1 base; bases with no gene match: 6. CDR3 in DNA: TGTGCCAGCAGCTTAGATGGGGGACAGTGGAACACTGAAGCTTTCTTT. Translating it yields CASSLDGGQWNTEAFF.

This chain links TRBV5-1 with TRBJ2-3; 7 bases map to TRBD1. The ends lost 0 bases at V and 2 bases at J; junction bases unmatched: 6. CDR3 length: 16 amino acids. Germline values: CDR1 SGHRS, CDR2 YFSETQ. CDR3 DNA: TGCGCCAGCAGCTTGGGGGCAGGGGGTATCACAGATACGCAGTATTTT. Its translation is CASSLGAGGITDTQYF.

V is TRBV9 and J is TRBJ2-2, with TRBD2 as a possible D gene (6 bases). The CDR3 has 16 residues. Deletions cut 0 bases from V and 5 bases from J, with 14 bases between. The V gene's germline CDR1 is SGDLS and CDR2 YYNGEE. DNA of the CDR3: TGTGCCAGCAGCGTAGGAGTGAGCGGGCGGACCGGGGAGCTGTTTTTT. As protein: CASSVGVSGRTGELFF.

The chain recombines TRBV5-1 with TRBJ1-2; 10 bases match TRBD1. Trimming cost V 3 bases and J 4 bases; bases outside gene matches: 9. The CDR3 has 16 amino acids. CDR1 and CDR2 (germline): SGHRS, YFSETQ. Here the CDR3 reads CASSYLTGGGSYGYTF. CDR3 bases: TGCGCCAGCAGCTACCTGACAGGGGGCGGTAGCTATGGCTACACCTTC.

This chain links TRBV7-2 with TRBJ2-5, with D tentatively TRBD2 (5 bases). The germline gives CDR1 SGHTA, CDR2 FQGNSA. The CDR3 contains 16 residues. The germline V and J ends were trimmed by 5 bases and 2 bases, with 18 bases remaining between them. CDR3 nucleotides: TGTGCCAGCAGCGATAACCGGGCGGGCCCACAAGAGACCCAGTACTTC. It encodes CASSDNRAGPQETQYF. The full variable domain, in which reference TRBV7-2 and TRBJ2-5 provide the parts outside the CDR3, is GAGVSQSPSNKVTEKGKDVELRCDPISGHTALYWYRQSLGQGLEFLIYFQGNSAPDKSGLPSDRFSAERTGGSVSTLTIQRTQQEDSAVYLCASSDNRAGPQETQYFGPGTRLLVL.

CDR3 in DNA: TGTGCCAGCAGCGTCACTAGCGGGGGGTTGGCAGATACGCAGTATTTT. This encodes CASSVTSGGLADTQYF. This chain joins TRBV9 and TRBJ2-3; 12 bases map to TRBD2. CDR3 size: 16 residues. V dropped 2 bases and J dropped 4; count of bases not matched to a gene: 5. Germline V gene lookup returns CDR1 SGDLS and CDR2 YYNGEE.

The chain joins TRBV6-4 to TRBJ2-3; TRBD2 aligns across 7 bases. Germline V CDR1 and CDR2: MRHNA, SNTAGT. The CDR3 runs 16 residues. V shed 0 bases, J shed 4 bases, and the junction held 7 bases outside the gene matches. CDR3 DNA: TGTGCCAGCAGTGACTCTGGACTAGGGTCGCCAGATACGCAGTATTTT. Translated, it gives CASSDSGLGSPDTQYF.